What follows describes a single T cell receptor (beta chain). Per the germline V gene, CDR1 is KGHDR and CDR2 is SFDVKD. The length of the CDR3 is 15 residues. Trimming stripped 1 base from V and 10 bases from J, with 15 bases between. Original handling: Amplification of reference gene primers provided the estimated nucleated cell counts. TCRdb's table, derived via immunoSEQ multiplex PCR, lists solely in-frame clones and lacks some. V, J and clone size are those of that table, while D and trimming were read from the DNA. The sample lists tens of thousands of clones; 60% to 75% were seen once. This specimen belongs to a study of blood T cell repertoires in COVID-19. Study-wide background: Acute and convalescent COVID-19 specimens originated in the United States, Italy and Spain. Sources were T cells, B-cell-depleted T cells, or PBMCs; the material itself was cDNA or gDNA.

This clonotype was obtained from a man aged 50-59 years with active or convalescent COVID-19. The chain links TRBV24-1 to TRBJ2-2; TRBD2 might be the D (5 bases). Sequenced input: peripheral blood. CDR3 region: CATSDLRGSATELFF. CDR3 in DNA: TGTGCCACCAGTGATTTACGGGGTTCAGCGACGGAGCTGTTTTTT.